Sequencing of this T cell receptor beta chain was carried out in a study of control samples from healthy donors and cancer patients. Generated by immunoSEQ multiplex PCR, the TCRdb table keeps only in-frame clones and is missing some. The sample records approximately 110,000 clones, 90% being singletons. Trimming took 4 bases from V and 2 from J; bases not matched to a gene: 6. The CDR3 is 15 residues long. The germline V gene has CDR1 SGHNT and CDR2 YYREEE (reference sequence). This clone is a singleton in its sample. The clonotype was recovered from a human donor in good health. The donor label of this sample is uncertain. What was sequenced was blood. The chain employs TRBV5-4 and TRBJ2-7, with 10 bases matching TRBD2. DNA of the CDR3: TGTGCCAGCAGCAGAACTAGCGGGGATGCCTACGAGCAGTACGTC. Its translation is CASSRTSGDAYEQYV.